This T cell receptor (beta chain) was retrieved from a study of OX40 agonist ivuxolimab in advanced cancers. Notes on the research overall: Ivuxolimab was an agonistic, fully human IgG2 monoclonal antibody directed against OX40 (CD134), a costimulatory receptor. Intravenous ivuxolimab was administered to patients every 2 weeks at six dose levels: 0.01, 0.1, 0.3, 1.5, 3 and 10 mg/kg. Of the roughly 53 patients in dose escalation, about 20 had hepatocellular carcinoma, approximately 15 had melanoma, 9 had renal cell carcinoma and 9 had head and neck cancer. A male proportion of roughly 80% and a mean age of roughly 55 years, ranging from about 20 to 79, were recorded for the dose-escalation cohort. Prior anti-PD-1, anti-PD-L1 or anti-CTLA-4 therapy was permitted, and approximately 41% of dose-escalation patients had received checkpoint inhibitors. Partial responses occurred in three dose-escalation patients: two with cutaneous melanoma and one with hepatocellular carcinoma. The purpose of peripheral TCRbeta sequencing was to test whether ivuxolimab changed TCR sequence diversity and led to clonal T-cell expansion. The monotherapy dose-escalation portion (N ≈ 50 patients) of the phase I ivuxolimab trial is reported in the paper.

On the study overall, not on this receptor specifically: After ivuxolimab, CD8+ T cells had more expanded clones than CD4+ T cells on average. In the 0.1-3.0 mg/kg groups, partial responders were among the patients with the lowest normalized peripheral clonal expansion, particularly in CD8+ T cells. The antigen specificity of the peripheral T cells that underwent clonal expansion was not determined. At doses of 0.1 to 3.0 mg/kg, clonal expansion of both CD4+ and CD8+ T cells in blood was seen between baseline and week 6. Low levels of normalized T-cell clonal expansion were also seen in some patients who did not respond.

Remarks on this clone: No cognate antigen has been identified for it. There are no base qualities to consult, and no much larger clone falls within one base.

Genomic DNA was isolated from the sorted cells so that the TCRbeta CDR3 region could be sequenced. The immunoSEQ Assay was used for sequencing of TCRbeta CDR3 regions. As stored in TCRdb, this immuneACCESS dataset retains in-frame rearrangements with V and J assigned. A fraction of the clones does not appear; measured against another copy, unresolved V genes explain less than half of the discrepancy, and the remainder lacks a known reason. This sample is represented by about 64,000 clones; 80% to 95% of them were singletons. Roughly 0.45% of the sample lies in the top ten. Patients with a history of autoimmune disease or receiving systemic immunosuppression were excluded from the trial. Peripheral blood for TCR sequencing was collected from all dose cohorts at baseline, on cycle 4 day 1, and on cycle 7 day 1. The samples were taken from a phase I, first-in-human, multicenter, open-label dose-escalation trial of ivuxolimab. Adults with locally advanced or metastatic melanoma, renal cell carcinoma, hepatocellular carcinoma or head and neck squamous cell carcinoma were enrolled in the trial. Before TCR sequencing, CD4+ T cells and CD8+ T cells from peripheral blood were sorted into separate populations.

The sequence came from an adult with an advanced solid tumor such as melanoma, head and neck, liver or kidney cancer. The specimen comprised CD4+ or CD8+ T cells sorted from blood, sampled in a trial of the OX40 agonist ivuxolimab.

The encoded CDR3 is CASSQDGGGAGELFF. The DNA reads TGCGCCAGCAGCCAAGATGGGGGTGGGGCCGGGGAGCTGTTTTTT. The chain is made from TRBV4-3 and TRBJ2-2; the D call is possibly TRBD1 or TRBD2, each sharing 5 bases. The germline V gene supplies CDR1 LGHNA and CDR2 YSLEER. There are 15 amino acids in the CDR3, from cysteine to phenylalanine inclusive. Of the read, only the CDR3 DNA is kept; its 45 bases are in frame from base 1. The junction carries 11 bases between V and J, which are trimmed by 0 bases and 6 bases respectively.